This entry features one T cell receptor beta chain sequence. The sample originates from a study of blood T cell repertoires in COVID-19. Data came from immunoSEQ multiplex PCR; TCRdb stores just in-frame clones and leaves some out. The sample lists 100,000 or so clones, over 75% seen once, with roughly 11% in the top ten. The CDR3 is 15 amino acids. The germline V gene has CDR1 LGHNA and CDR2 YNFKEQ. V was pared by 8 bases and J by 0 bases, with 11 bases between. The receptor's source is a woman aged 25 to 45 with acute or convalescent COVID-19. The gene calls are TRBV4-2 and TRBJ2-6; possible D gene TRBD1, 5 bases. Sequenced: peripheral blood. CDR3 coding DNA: TGTGCCAGCGGGGCCTACCACTCTGGGGCCAACGTCCTGACTTTC. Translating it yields CASGAYHSGANVLTF.